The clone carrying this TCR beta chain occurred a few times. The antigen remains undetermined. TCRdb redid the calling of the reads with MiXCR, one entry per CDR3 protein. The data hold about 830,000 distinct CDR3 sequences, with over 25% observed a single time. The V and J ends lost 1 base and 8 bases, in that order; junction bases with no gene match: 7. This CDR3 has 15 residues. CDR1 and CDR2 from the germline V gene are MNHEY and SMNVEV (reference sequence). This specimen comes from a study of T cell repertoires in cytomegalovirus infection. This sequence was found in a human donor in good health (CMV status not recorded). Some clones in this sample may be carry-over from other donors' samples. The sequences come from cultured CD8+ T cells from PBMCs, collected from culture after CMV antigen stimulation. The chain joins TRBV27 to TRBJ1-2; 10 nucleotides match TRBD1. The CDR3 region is CASSLYAGTGEGYTF. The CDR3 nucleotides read TGTGCCAGCAGTTTATACGCCGGGACAGGGGAGGGCTACACCTTC.